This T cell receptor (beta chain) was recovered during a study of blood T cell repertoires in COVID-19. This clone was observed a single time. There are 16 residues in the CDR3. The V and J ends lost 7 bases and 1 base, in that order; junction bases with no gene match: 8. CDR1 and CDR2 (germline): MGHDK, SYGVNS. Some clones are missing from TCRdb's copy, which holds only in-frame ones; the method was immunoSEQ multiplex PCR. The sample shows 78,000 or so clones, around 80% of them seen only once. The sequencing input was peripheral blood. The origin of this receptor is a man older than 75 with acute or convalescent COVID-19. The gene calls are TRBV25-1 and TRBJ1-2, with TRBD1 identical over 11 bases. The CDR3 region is CASTLGQGANNYGYTF. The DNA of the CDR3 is TGTGCCAGCACCCTCGGACAGGGGGCGAATAACTATGGCTACACCTTC.